This TCR beta chain was observed in a study of blood T cell repertoires in COVID-19. Study-level background: Samples taken during acute and convalescent COVID-19 were collected in the United States, Italy and Spain. In each case, the material was cDNA or gDNA derived from T cells, B-cell-depleted T cells, or PBMCs.

The authors' processing: Reference gene primer amplification in the assay estimated nucleated cell counts. Data came from immunoSEQ multiplex PCR; TCRdb stores just in-frame clones and leaves some out. V, J and clone size derive from that table, while D and trimming were established from the DNA sequence. This repertoire shows about 52,000 clones, approximately 83% found once; its top ten account for 5.5% to 7.5%. The length of the CDR3 is 15 residues. V lost 8 bases, J lost 0 bases, and 8 bases stayed unmatched. CDR1 is ENHRY and CDR2 is SYGVKD in the germline V gene. This chain connects TRBV10-3 to TRBJ1-1; 8 bases fit TRBD1. Sequenced input: peripheral blood. The receptor was derived from a man between 65 and 85 years old with active COVID-19. The CDR3 nucleotides are TGTGCCATCGGAAACAGGGGGGAGCTGAACACTGAAGCTTTCTTT. This sequence encodes CAIGNRGELNTEAFF.